This T cell receptor (beta chain) was sequenced during a study of read filtering for tumor transcriptome and immune sequencing. The study, taken as a whole, reports: Compared with RNA-seq, IR-seq gave much higher clonotype depth and reliability.

The library was built from about 400 ng RNA with molecular barcoded adaptors for alpha/delta and beta/gamma chains. TCRdb redid the calling of the reads with MiXCR, one entry per CDR3 protein. The profile shows 100,000 to 150,000 distinct CDR3 sequences, 13% of them singletons. The CDR3 covers 13 residues. Trimming left V 3 bases short and J 4 bases short, with 10 bases between. The V gene's germline CDR1 is SGHDT and CDR2 YYEEEE. The sample holds many counts of this clonotype. Its matching antigen is unknown. Sequenced sample: a population of CD138-negative cells sorted from bone marrow. This sequence joins TRBV5-6 and TRBJ1-1; a weak D match, TRBD1 (5 bases). This TCR was sampled from a donor older than 35 with multiple myeloma. CDR3 loop: CASSSGGTTEAFF. CDR3 nucleotide sequence: TGTGCCAGCAGCTCGGGGGGGACCACTGAAGCTTTCTTT.